This T cell receptor beta chain derives from a study of cytomegalovirus exposure and HLA in healthy donors (dated by TCRdb to about 2017). General notes on the study: In an earlier analysis of several hundred of the donors, about 270 Gb of sequence data and roughly 100 million unique TCR beta sequences from 150 million to 200 million T cells were reported. All discovery cohort repertoires had been generated on a single sequencing platform. An early release covering 500 to 750 HLA-typed donors comprised about 300 gigabases of sequencing data and approximately 85 million unique TCR sequences. To predict cytomegalovirus infection status, the study brought together high-throughput TCR immunosequencing, statistical association of individual TCRs with disease status, and machine learning. Among some 410 genotyped donors of the cohort, an average of approximately 220,000 unique TCR beta nucleotide sequences was sequenced per donor, of which 15% to 20% were non-productive. HLA typing included class I and class II loci at four-digit resolution. Of the approximately 400 genotyped donors, roughly 80% were placed in the genetic ancestry cluster associated with self-reported Caucasian donors. The T cell repertoires of roughly 660 subjects were profiled by immunosequencing and related to cytomegalovirus serostatus. Along with the approximately 700-subject first cohort, a separate validation cohort of around 110 different subjects was used. Donor age, sex, ethnicity and CMV serostatus were compiled together with the repertoire data. About five DR-DQ haplotypes were treated as single units for association and clustering because of strong linkage in the cohort. In the later analysis, no new phenotypic data were used to find candidate immune exposures; instead, reliance was placed on TCR beta sequences and their occurrence across donors. The number of donors typed differed by locus, with 629-630 for A, B, C, DRB1 and DQB1, roughly 520 for DQA1, 600 to 610 for DPA1, and about 450 for DPB1. In a later analysis, previously published TCR beta repertoires from 666 donors were re-analyzed and high-resolution HLA genotyping was added so that TCR occurrence patterns could be studied. The study aimed to test whether cataloging public T cell receptors could reveal signatures of past pathogen exposure. An earlier analysis of fewer than 700 of the donors applied high-throughput TCR beta sequencing to assess whether each TCR beta V gene segment acted as functional or pseudogenic. In a later genetic analysis, genome-wide SNP genotypes for 398 of the 666 donors were used, and that subset was treated as a discovery cohort.

Turning to this clone: Its recognized antigen is unknown. Base qualities are not recorded, but no much larger clone differs from it by a single base.

Broad study findings and their caveats: In a later analysis, HLA-associated TCR beta chains were found to be more clonally expanded and to have lower generation probabilities than equally common non-associated chains. Several of the top co-occurrence clusters appeared to be linked to parvovirus B19, influenza, CMV and Epstein-Barr virus, according to a later analysis. A cluster of highly shared sequence variants was judged likely to represent a technical artifact of the sequencing pipeline. Roughly uniform sequencing depth across donors was assumed in presence/absence analyses, although this assumption may not hold. According to a later genetic analysis, donors in an Asian-associated ancestry cluster had fewer N-insertions in productive TCRs than the approximately 670-donor mean. A further reported finding was that TCR beta sequences accurately predicted the HLA-A and HLA-B alleles for most subjects in the first cohort. CMV serostatus was the only immune exposure information available for the cohort. This cohort had only TCR beta chains sequenced, and the lack of alpha or paired-chain data limited which features could be detected. A later analysis associated approximately 17,000 TCR beta sequences with specific HLA alleles at a false discovery rate of 0.05. A later genetic analysis associated a missense DCLRE1C variant with V-gene and J-gene trimming of TCR beta chains, and an independent cohort replicated the association. Because counts were too low, 15 to 20 rarely observed V segments, including chromosome 9 orphons, were left out of the earlier analysis of a few hundred of the donors. According to a later analysis, TCR association rates differed among HLA loci, with DRB1 alleles showing the most associated TCRs and HLA-C alleles showing the fewest. Broadly in line with IMGT annotations, most TCR beta V segments showed up in productive rearrangements about 87% or about 30% of the time in an earlier analysis of 587 of the donors. Because HLA typing was missing for some donors at each locus, association tests included only the typed subset. In a later analysis, most CMV-associated TCR beta chains were found to appear HLA-restricted, with HLA associations seemingly driven largely by CMV exposure. Correlated functional status among segregating V segments might reflect linkage disequilibrium, but an unknown experimental factor could not be ruled out. The authors suggested that the approach could potentially be generalized to other disease states and immunological phenotypes. In both the original and validation cohorts, the classifier was reported to diagnose cytomegalovirus status with high specificity and sensitivity. Across donors, most TCR sequences were observed very rarely, whereas some public TCRs were present in many individuals. A total of roughly 160 TCR beta chains were listed by the study as associated with cytomegalovirus. When HLA alleles, especially DR and DQ, strongly co-occurred, TCR associations were difficult to assign to individual alleles. Some IMGT-functional V segments, including TRBV6-2 and TRBV6-3, could not be distinguished by the 87-base-pair reads and were therefore excluded. In vitro tests confirmed that a few of the cytomegalovirus-associated TCR beta chains recognize cytomegalovirus antigens.

The cohort was made up of 666 healthy bone marrow donors. All cohort members were sampled while nominally healthy, although unrecorded immune exposures were likely present. The donor tested CMV seropositive and was one of the 289 seropositive cohort members. A peripheral blood sample was collected from each donor, and TCR beta sequencing was performed on peripheral blood mononuclear cells. Genomic DNA was extracted from the blood cell samples with the Qiagen DNeasy Blood Extraction Kit. Libraries were constructed by the immunoSEQ multiplex PCR assay. For the multiplex PCR, a mixture combining 60 forward primers for TCR Vbeta segments and 13 reverse primers for TCR Jbeta segments was used. A multiplex PCR assay on genomic DNA amplified the CDR3 region of rearranged TCR beta genes. Amplified TCR beta libraries were sequenced as 87-base-pair reads on the Illumina HiSeq System. From the authors' description of their analysis: A later analysis tallied 75 million to 95 million unique TCR beta chains across the approximately 670 repertoires, and about 12 million of those chains were shared by two or more donors. Raw reads were error-corrected and collapsed into unique sequences with a nearest-neighbor algorithm that merged closely related sequences to remove PCR and sequencing errors. V, D and J gene segments were assigned by aligning CDR3 sequences to IMGT reference sequences. For a sequence to be retained, at least a six-nucleotide match to both a V gene segment and a J gene segment was required. A rearrangement was called productive if the CDR3 had no stop codons and remained in frame with V and J, and every other rearrangement was called non-productive. CDR3 was defined by IMGT convention, running from the second conserved V-encoded cysteine to the conserved J-encoded phenylalanine. In an earlier analysis of roughly 580 of the donors, sequences lacking an unambiguous match to a single V gene segment were excluded. In an earlier analysis of about 590 of the donors, a V segment was called functional when productive rearrangements were above 56.7%, and segregating when the standard deviation between donors exceeded 5%. To diagnose cytomegalovirus status from the catalog of TCR beta chain sequences, a statistical classification framework was built. V and J gene assignment, in a later analysis, came from comparing TCR nucleotide sequences with IMGT/GENE-DB human TR gene sequences. A later analysis assigned CDR3 sequences and most-parsimonious VDJ recombination scenarios with the TCRdist pipeline. A later analysis defined each TCR beta chain by its CDR3 amino acid sequence plus V-gene family, and excluded reads lacking a unique V-gene family. As a way to deal with suspected cross-contamination and a sequencing artifact, a later analysis dropped hundreds of nucleotide sequences that were highly shared and had low generation probability. For each public chain, a later analysis derived a clonal expansion index from normalized ranks of inferred template counts within each repertoire. In a later analysis, generation probabilities were computed with a VDJ recombination model fitted to out-of-frame rearrangements, and the resulting probabilities were checked against IGoR. In a later analysis, hypergeometric tests were used to score TCR-TCR, TCR-HLA and TCR-CMV co-occurrence, with a repertoire-size bias correction applied to TCR pairs. False discovery rates were estimated in a later analysis by permuting HLA or CMV assignments 20 times. A later analysis grouped co-occurring TCRs with DBSCAN, adding TCRdist sequence similarity when clustering within HLA-allele-positive subsets. Co-occurrence clustering excluded repertoires with fewer than 30,000 or more than 120,000 public chains, plus five with anomalous nucleotide sharing. As stored in TCRdb, this immuneACCESS dataset retains in-frame rearrangements with V and J assigned. A fraction of the clones does not appear; measured against another copy, unresolved V genes explain less than half of the discrepancy, and the remainder lacks a known reason. That table supplies the V and J calls and clone size; D and trimming were determined from the DNA. The sample data list around 150,000 clones, and around 83% of these were observed just once. About 6.8% of the sample is held by the ten biggest clonotypes.

Its CDR3 holds 15 amino acids, cysteine through phenylalanine. The kept DNA is CDR3 alone, 45 bases in frame from the first base. Deletion took 0 bases off V and 0 bases off J, with a span of 4 bases between the germline ends. CDR1 and CDR2 (SGHKS, YYEKEE) derive from the germline V gene (reference sequence). The sequence links TRBV5-5 to TRBJ1-6; no D segment can be confidently identified. The source material was PBMCs. This TCR was recovered from a man between 50 and 59 years old in good health and CMV-seropositive. CDR3 loop: CASSLESSYNSPLHF. The DNA reads as follows: TGTGCCAGCAGCTTGGAGAGCTCCTATAATTCACCCCTCCACTTT.